This T cell receptor beta chain appears in the sequencing data of a study of OX40 agonist ivuxolimab in advanced cancers. The CDR3 covers 13 residues. CDR1 and CDR2 from the germline V gene are MNHNY and SVGAGI (reference sequence). Trimming cost V 8 bases and J 6 bases; bases outside gene matches: 6. This table comes from immunoSEQ multiplex PCR, and its TCRdb copy is limited to in-frame clones, with some not included. Of 55,000 to 70,000 clones listed, approximately 80% are singletons. This TCR derives from an adult with an advanced solid tumor such as melanoma, head and neck, liver or kidney cancer. V usage is TRBV6-6 and J usage is TRBJ2-7; 11 bases align to TRBD2. The sequenced sample was CD4+ or CD8+ T cells sorted from blood, obtained in a trial of the OX40 agonist ivuxolimab. This CDR3 is CASGSGRAGEQYF. CDR3 sequence (DNA): TGTGCCAGCGGTAGCGGGAGGGCCGGCGAGCAGTACTTC.